This T cell receptor beta chain emerged from a study of T cell changes during pregnancy in multiple sclerosis. Germline values: CDR1 SGDLS, CDR2 YYNGEE. The CDR3 is 13 amino acids. Trimming took 5 bases from V and 5 from J, leaving 13 bases between them. Data came from immunoSEQ multiplex PCR; TCRdb stores just in-frame clones and leaves some out. The sample contains 70,000 or so clones, approximately 90% of which appear only once. The source material was peripheral blood, sampled in the third trimester of pregnancy. This TCR derives from a female donor with multiple sclerosis, enrolled in a pregnancy study. This chain uses TRBV9 with TRBJ2-5, with D perhaps TRBD1 (6 bases). The DNA of the CDR3 is TGTGCCAGCAGTGGGGGCAAACACGAGACCCAGTACTTC. Its protein is CASSGGKHETQYF.